This T cell receptor (beta chain) was sequenced during a study of cytomegalovirus exposure and HLA in healthy donors. Overall study results and limits: Reported results showed that the classifier diagnosed cytomegalovirus status with high specificity and sensitivity. According to the study, some 160 TCR beta chains were cytomegalovirus-associated.

In the PCR, 60 Vbeta and 13 Jbeta primers were used. Data came from immunoSEQ multiplex PCR; TCRdb stores just in-frame clones and leaves some out. The table records 80,000 or so clones, 70% to 80% of them present only once. This clone was observed a single time. Its antigen is unidentified. CDR1 is SGHNT, CDR2 YYREEE, per germline (reference sequence). Trimming removed 3 bases at V and 0 bases at J, with 10 bases between. CDR3 length: 16 residues. The TCR originated in a man aged 25-45 years in good health and CMV-seropositive. The rearrangement uses TRBV5-4 and TRBJ2-6; possibly TRBD1 for D (6 bases). The sample was PBMCs. CDR3 in DNA: TGTGCCAGCAGCTCCGGACAGTTCTCTGGGGCCAACGTCCTGACTTTC. Translation: CASSSGQFSGANVLTF.